This TCR beta chain is drawn from a study of blood T cell repertoires in COVID-19. This CDR3 contains 12 residues. V lost 7 bases to trimming and J lost 5 bases, with 12 bases between them. Germline V gene data show CDR1 as MDHEN and CDR2 as SYDVKM. Profiling relied on immunoSEQ multiplex PCR, and the TCRdb table lists in-frame clones only, not all of them. Of over 150,000 clones in the sample, 88% are singletons; the top ten hold roughly 8.9%. This TCR was recovered from a woman younger than 35 who had recovered from COVID-19. The material sequenced was PBMCs or T cells enriched from blood (not recorded which). This sequence joins TRBV28 and TRBJ2-7; D might be TRBD1 (5 bases). The CDR3 nucleotides are TGTGCCAGCACCGAAACAGGCCACGAGCAGTACTTC. Translation: CASTETGHEQYF.